This TCR beta chain was documented in a study of quantifying T cell responses using KT2 cells. Study overall: cDNA was made from DNase-treated RNA using alpha and beta constant primers.

Looked up from germline, CDR1 is SEHNR and CDR2 is FQNEAQ (reference sequence). This CDR3 is built from 18 residues. Trimming took 1 base from V and 3 from J; bases not matched to a gene: 13. An oligo carrying a UMI was ligated to the cDNA 3' end. First-round PCR used approximately 4 cycles and beta primers RC1.1 and RC1.2 covering TRBC1 and TRBC2. A single record per CDR3 protein comes from TCRdb applying MiXCR to the UMI-ligation and nested PCR reads. The table has 25,000 to 35,000 distinct CDR3 sequences, more than 7% seen once. The TCR originated in a human donor. Sequencing was carried out using PBMCs spiked with cells of the T cell clone KT2. This chain joins TRBV7-9 and TRBJ1-1; TRBD1 matches 8 bases. CDR3 in DNA: TGTGCCAGCAGCTTAGAGGGCAGGGGGCTAGTCAGAGACACTGAAGCTTTCTTT. It specifies CASSLEGRGLVRDTEAFF. Based on the CDR3 plus reference TRBV7-9 and TRBJ1-1, the full variable domain is DTGVSQNPRHKITKRGQNVTFRCDPISEHNRLYWYRQTLGQGPEFLTYFQNEAQLEKSRLLSDRFSAERPKGSFSTLEIQRTEQGDSAMYLCASSLEGRGLVRDTEAFFGQGTRLTVV.